The source of this T cell receptor beta chain is a study of T cells in Graves' hyperthyroidism and ophthalmopathy. Overall study results and limits: Most thyroid clonotypes expanded above 0.001 were also detected in blood.

TCR beta CDR3 region amplification was performed from RNA transcripts. First-round RT-PCR targeting the TCR CDR3 was performed with the HTBI primer set. MiXCR, applied by TCRdb to the multiplex PCR reads, yields one record per CDR3 protein. The sample yields more than 500,000 distinct CDR3 sequences, around 43% seen once. Every diagnosis used clinical symptoms, serum thyroxine and TRAb, thyroid ultrasound and orbital computed tomography. Germline CDR1 and CDR2: KGHDR and SFDVKD. The CDR3 runs 14 residues. V dropped 1 base and J dropped 1 base, with 4 bases sitting between them. Turning to this clonotype: Its antigen is unidentified.

Sequencing used peripheral blood or thyroid tissue (not recorded which). The clonotype comes from an adult woman with Graves' disease, either hyperthyroidism or ophthalmopathy (not recorded which). The V gene is TRBV24-1, the J gene TRBJ2-4; D unclear. The CDR3 region has the DNA TGTGCCACCAGTGATTTAGGGGCCAAAAACATTCAGTACTTC. It translates to CATSDLGAKNIQYF.